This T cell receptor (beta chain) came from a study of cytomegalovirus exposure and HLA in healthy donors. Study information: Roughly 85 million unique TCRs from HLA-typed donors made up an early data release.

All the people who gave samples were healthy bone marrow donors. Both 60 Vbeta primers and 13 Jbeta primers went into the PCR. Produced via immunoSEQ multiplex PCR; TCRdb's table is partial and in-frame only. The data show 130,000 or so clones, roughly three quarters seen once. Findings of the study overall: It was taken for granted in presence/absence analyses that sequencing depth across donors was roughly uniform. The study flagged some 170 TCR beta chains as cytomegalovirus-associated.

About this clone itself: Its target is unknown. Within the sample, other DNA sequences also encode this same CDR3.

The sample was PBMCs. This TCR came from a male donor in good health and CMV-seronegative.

CDR3 sequence reads: CASSVTGISSGNTIYF. The DNA for the CDR3 is TGTGCCAGCAGCGTTACAGGGATCAGCTCTGGAAACACCATATATTTT. The chain employs TRBV5-4 and TRBJ1-3; D possibly corresponds to TRBD1 (6 bases). The CDR3 has 16 amino acids. The V and J ends lost 4 bases and 0 bases respectively, with 14 bases between them. CDR1 and CDR2 (germline): SGHNT, YYREEE (reference sequence).